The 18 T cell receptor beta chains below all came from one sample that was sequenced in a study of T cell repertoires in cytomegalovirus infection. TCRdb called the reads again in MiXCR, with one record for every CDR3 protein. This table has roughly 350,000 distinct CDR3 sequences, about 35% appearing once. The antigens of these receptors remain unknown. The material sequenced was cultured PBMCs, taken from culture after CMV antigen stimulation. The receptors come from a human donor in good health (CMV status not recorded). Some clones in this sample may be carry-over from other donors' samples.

This CDR3 reads CASSNIQGSTEAFF. In DNA, the CDR3 is TGCGCCAGCAGCAACATACAGGGTTCCACTGAAGCTTTCTTT. The genes are TRBV5-1 and TRBJ1-1; D possibly corresponds to TRBD1 (6 bases). V lost 4 bases, J lost 4 bases, and 14 bases lay in between. This CDR3 has 14 amino acids. From germline, CDR1 is SGHRS and CDR2 YFSETQ.

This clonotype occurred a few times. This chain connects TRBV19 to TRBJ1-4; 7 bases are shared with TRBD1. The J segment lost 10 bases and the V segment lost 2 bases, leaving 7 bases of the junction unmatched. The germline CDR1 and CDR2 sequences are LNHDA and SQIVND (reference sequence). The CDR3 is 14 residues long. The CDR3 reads CASSISGDRRKLFF. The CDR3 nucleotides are TGTGCCAGTAGTATATCTGGGGACAGACGAAAACTGTTTTTT.

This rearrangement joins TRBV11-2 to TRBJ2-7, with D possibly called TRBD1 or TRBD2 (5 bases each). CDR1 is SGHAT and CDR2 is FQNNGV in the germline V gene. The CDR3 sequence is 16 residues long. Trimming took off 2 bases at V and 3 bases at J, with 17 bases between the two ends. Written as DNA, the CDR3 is TGTGCCAGCAGCTTATATGACGGGACGGCAAGCTACGAGCAGTACGTC. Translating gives CASSLYDGTASYEQYV.

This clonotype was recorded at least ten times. CDR3 coding DNA: TGTGCCAGCAGCTTTGGGGGTACTGGGGCCAACGTCCTGACTTTC. The encoded protein is CASSFGGTGANVLTF. The gene calls are TRBV7-2 and TRBJ2-6, with D possibly being TRBD1 or TRBD2 (5 bases each). This CDR3 contains 15 residues. Deletions cut 3 bases from V and 2 bases from J, with 8 bases between. Germline V gene data show CDR1 as SGHTA and CDR2 as FQGNSA.

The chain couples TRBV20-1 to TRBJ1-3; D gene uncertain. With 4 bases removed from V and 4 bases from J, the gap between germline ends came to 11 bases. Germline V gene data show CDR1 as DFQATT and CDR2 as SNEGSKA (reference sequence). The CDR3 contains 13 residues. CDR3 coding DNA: TGCAGTGCTAAAGAACCGTTAGGAAACACCATATATTTT. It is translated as CSAKEPLGNTIYF.

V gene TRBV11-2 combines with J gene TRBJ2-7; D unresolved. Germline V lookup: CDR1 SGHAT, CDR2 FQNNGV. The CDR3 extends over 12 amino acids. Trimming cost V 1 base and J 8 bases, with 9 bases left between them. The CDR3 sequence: CASSLARHKQYF. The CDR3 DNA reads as TGTGCCAGCAGCTTAGCACGGCATAAGCAGTACTTC. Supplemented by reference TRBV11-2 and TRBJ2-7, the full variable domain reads EAGVAQSPRYKIIEKRQSVAFWCNPISGHATLYWYQQILGQGPKLLIQFQNNGVVDDSQLPKDRFSAERLKGVDSTLKIQPAKLEDSAVYLCASSLARHKQYFGPGTRLTVT.

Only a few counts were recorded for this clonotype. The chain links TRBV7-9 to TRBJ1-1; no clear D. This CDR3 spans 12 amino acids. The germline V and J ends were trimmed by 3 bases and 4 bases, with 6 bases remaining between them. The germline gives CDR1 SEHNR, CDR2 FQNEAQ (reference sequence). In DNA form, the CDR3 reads TGTGCCAGCAGCTTTTATAGCACTGAAGCTTTCTTT. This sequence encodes CASSFYSTEAFF.

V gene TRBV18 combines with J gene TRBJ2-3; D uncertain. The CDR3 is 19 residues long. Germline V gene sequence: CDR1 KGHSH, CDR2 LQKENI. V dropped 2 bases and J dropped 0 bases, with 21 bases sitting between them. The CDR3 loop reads CASSPSFGSEASSTDTQYF. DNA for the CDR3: TGTGCCAGCTCACCATCGTTCGGCAGCGAAGCTTCTAGCACAGATACGCAGTATTTT.

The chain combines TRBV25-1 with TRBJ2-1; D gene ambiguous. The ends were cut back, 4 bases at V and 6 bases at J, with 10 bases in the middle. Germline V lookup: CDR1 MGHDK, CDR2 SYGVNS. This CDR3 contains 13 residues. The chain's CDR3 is CASSVWSTNEQFF. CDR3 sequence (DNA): TGTGCCAGCAGTGTCTGGTCAACCAATGAGCAGTTCTTC.

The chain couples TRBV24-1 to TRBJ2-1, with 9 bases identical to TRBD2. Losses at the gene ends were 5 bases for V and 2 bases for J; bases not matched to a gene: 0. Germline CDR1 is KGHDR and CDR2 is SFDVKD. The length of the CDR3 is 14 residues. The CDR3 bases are TGTGCCACCAGTGCTAGCGGGGCCTACAATGAGCAGTTCTTC. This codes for CATSASGAYNEQFF.

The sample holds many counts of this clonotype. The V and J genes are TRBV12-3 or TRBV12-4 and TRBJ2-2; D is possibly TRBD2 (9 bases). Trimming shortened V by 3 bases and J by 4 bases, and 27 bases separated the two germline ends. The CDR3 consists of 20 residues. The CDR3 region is CASSFPSAGSSGTGTGELFF. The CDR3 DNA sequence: TGTGCCAGCAGTTTTCCCTCGGCAGGGTCTAGCGGGACAGGCACCGGGGAGCTGTTTTTT.

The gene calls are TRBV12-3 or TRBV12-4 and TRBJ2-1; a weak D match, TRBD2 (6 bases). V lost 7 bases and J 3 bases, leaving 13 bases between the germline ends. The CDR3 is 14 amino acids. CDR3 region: CASTRDSLYNEQFF. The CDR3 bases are TGTGCCAGCACCCGGGACTCCCTCTACAATGAGCAGTTCTTC.

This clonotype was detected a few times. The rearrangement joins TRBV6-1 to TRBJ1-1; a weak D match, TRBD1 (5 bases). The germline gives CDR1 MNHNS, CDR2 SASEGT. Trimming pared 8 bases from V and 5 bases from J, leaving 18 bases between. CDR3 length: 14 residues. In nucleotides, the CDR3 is TGTGCCAGCCGGACTTCGTTCAGGGTTACTGAAGCTTTCTTT. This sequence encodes CASRTSFRVTEAFF.

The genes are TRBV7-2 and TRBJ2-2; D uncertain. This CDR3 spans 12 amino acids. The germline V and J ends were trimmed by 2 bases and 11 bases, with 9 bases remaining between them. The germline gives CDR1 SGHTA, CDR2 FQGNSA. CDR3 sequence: CASSLPAPELFF. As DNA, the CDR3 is TGTGCCAGCAGCTTACCCGCCCCCGAGCTGTTTTTT.

Here the CDR3 DNA reads TGTGCCAGCAGTGACCCGATTAACCTCCTAGCGGGAGGGCCTAATGAGCAGTTCTTC. It encodes CASSDPINLLAGGPNEQFF. The gene calls are TRBV2 and TRBJ2-1; 12 nucleotides match TRBD2. The V gene end was trimmed by 3 bases and the J gene end by 7 bases; junction bases not matched to a gene: 16. This CDR3 is 19 amino acids long. The germline V gene encodes CDR1 SNHLY and CDR2 FYNNEI. The full variable domain, its missing parts supplied by reference TRBV2 and TRBJ2-1, is EPEVTQTPSHQVTQMGQEVILRCVPISNHLYFYWYRQILGQKVEFLVSFYNNEISEKSEIFDDQFSVERPDGSNFTLKIRSTKLEDSAMYFCASSDPINLLAGGPNEQFFGPGTRLTVL.

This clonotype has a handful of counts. The CDR3 reads CASSLARLGNTGELFF. Here the CDR3 DNA reads TGTGCCAGCAGTCTAGCGAGGCTGGGGAACACCGGGGAGCTGTTTTTT. The genes are TRBV2 and TRBJ2-2; D might be TRBD2 (6 bases). V lost 5 bases to trimming and J lost 1 base, with 14 bases between them. The germline CDR1 and CDR2 sequences are SNHLY and FYNNEI. There are 16 residues in the CDR3.

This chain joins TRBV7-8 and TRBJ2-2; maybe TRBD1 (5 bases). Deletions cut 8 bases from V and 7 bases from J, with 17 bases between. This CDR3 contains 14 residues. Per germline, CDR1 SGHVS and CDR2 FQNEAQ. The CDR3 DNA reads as TGTGCCAGCGCCCTGGGGCAGAGATACGGGGAGCTGTTTTTT. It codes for CASALGQRYGELFF.

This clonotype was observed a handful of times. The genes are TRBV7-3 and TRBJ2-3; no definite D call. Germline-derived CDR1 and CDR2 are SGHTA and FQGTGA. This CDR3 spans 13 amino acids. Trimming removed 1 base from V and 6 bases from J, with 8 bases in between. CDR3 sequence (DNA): TGTGCCAGCAGCTTAAGTTTTGAGGATACGCAGTATTTT. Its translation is CASSLSFEDTQYF. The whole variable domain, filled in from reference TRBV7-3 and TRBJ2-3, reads GAGVSQTPSNKVTEKGKYVELRCDPISGHTALYWYRQSLGQGPEFLIYFQGTGAADDSGLPNDRFFAVRPEGSVSTLKIQRTERGDSAVYLCASSLSFEDTQYFGPGTRLTVL.